This paragraph reports one T cell receptor beta chain. Its antigen is currently unknown. Scientists made TCR beta libraries using quantitative 5'-RACE with molecular barcodes. TCRdb redid the calling of the 5' RACE reads with MiXCR, one entry per CDR3 protein. The sample has roughly 150,000 distinct CDR3 sequences, 30% to 40% seen once; the top ten hold approximately 6%. The data were taken from a study of CD8 T cells in ankylosing spondylitis. The germline V gene has CDR1 SNHLY and CDR2 FYNNEI. The CDR3 loop spans 17 amino acids. The trim removed 6 bases at V and 8 bases at J, leaving 12 bases unmatched. Study-wide results and limits: Made up of about eight highly homologous variants, a TCR beta motif appeared characteristic of ankylosing spondylitis blood. Disease-linked clones reportedly concentrated significantly in matched ankylosing spondylitis synovial fluid.

The sample taken for sequencing was synovial fluid, either unsorted or a sorted T cell fraction (not recorded which). The chain uses TRBV2 and TRBJ2-1, with 14 bases fitting TRBD2. The origin of this receptor is a male donor with ankylosing spondylitis. CDR3: CASSLTPGLAGAHEQFF. DNA for the CDR3: TGTGCCAGCAGCCTTACCCCGGGACTAGCGGGAGCGCATGAGCAGTTCTTC.